Each of the 19 T cell receptor beta chains below was sequenced from the same sample in a study of OX40 agonist ivuxolimab in advanced cancers. Using immunoSEQ multiplex PCR, the repertoire was profiled, and TCRdb retains in-frame clones only, with some absent. The sample has more than 50,000 clones, 65% to 85% seen once; the top ten hold approximately 4.5%. Here the sequenced sample was CD4+ or CD8+ T cells sorted from blood, taken in a trial of the OX40 agonist ivuxolimab. The receptors here all came from an adult with an advanced solid tumor such as melanoma, head and neck, liver or kidney cancer.

This chain connects TRBV4-1 to TRBJ2-5; D might be TRBD2 (6 bases). Germline-derived CDR1 and CDR2 are MGHRA and YSYEKL. The CDR3 sequence is 13 residues long. V gave up 1 base and J gave up 11 bases, with 14 bases separating them. DNA for the CDR3: TGCGCCAGCAGCCAAGTGCCGGGTCGGGAGCAGTACTTC. This gives the protein CASSQVPGREQYF.

The chain carries TRBV6-5 and TRBJ2-7, with unresolved D. Trimming cost V 2 bases and J 7 bases, with 6 bases left between them. CDR3 size: 11 residues. Per germline, CDR1 MNHEY and CDR2 SVGAGI. This chain's CDR3 is CASSYLGEQYF. In DNA, the CDR3 is TGTGCCAGCAGTTACCTCGGGGAGCAGTACTTC.

With regard to this clone: Possible read error: a much larger clone is one base away. Within the sample, other DNA sequences also encode this same CDR3. The chain links TRBV5-1 to TRBJ1-5; D possibly corresponds to TRBD1 (6 bases). Germline V CDR1 and CDR2: SGHRS, YFSETQ. CDR3 size: 13 residues. Trimming left V 2 bases short and J 5 bases short, with 8 bases between. DNA of the CDR3: TGCGCCAGCAGCTTCGAGGGGGATCAGCCCCAGCATTTT. This codes for CASSFEGDQPQHF. The variable domain in full, completed from reference TRBV5-1 and TRBJ1-5, reads KAGVTQTPRYLIKTRGQQVTLSCSPISGHRSVSWYQQTPGQGLQFLFEYFSETQRNKGNFPGRFSGRQFSNSRSEMNVSTLELGDSALYLCASSFEGDQPQHFGDGTRLSIL.

This chain connects TRBV11-2 to TRBJ1-1; 8 nucleotides agree with TRBD1. V lost 1 base to trimming and J lost 6 bases; unmatched junction nucleotides: 13. The germline V gene has CDR1 SGHAT and CDR2 FQNNGV. The CDR3 sequence is 17 residues long. The CDR3 DNA follows: TGTGCCAGCAGCTTAGCTTATTCGTGGCAGGGGGCAGCTGAAGCTTTCTTT. It encodes CASSLAYSWQGAAEAFF.

The chain employs TRBV2 and TRBJ2-3; 8 bases map to TRBD1. J gave up 5 bases and V 2 bases, and 3 bases lay outside the gene matches. Germline values: CDR1 SNHLY, CDR2 FYNNEI. The CDR3 loop spans 14 amino acids. The CDR3 spells CASSEQGAIDTQYF. The DNA of the CDR3 is TGTGCCAGCAGTGAACAGGGGGCAATAGATACGCAGTATTTT.

The chain uses TRBV6-6 and TRBJ2-3; TRBD2 matches 7 bases. Germline CDR1 and CDR2: MNHNY and SVGAGI (reference sequence). V dropped 8 bases and J dropped 0; count of bases not matched to a gene: 2. The CDR3 is 13 amino acids. CDR3 DNA sequence: TGTGCCAGCGGTAGCGGGAGCACAGATACGCAGTATTTT. Its protein is CASGSGSTDTQYF.

The count of this clone is one. This rearrangement joins TRBV2 to TRBJ2-7, with D possibly being TRBD1 or TRBD2 (7 bases each). Trimming cost V 4 bases and J 5 bases, with 18 bases left between them. In germline, CDR1 is SNHLY, CDR2 FYNNEI. The CDR3 spans 15 residues. The CDR3 is CASSAGGATGHEQYF. Here the CDR3 DNA reads TGTGCCAGCAGTGCAGGGGGGGCGACCGGCCACGAGCAGTACTTC.

This clone occurred a few times. J is TRBJ2-1 and V is TRBV28; 8 bases map to TRBD1. The length of the CDR3 is 14 residues. V shed 1 base, J shed 6 bases, and the junction held 2 bases outside the gene matches. Germline V gives CDR1 MDHEN, CDR2 SYDVKM. In DNA form, the CDR3 reads TGTGCCAGCAGTTTATCTGGACAGGGCAATGAGCAGTTCTTC. Translation gives CASSLSGQGNEQFF.

J is TRBJ1-1 and V is TRBV19; possible D gene TRBD1, 5 bases. CDR1 is LNHDA, CDR2 SQIVND, per germline (reference sequence). Trimming took off 4 bases at V and 4 bases at J, with 10 bases between the two ends. The CDR3 length is 13 residues. The CDR3 loop reads CASSTYQGTEAFF. The CDR3 region has the DNA TGTGCCAGTAGTACGTACCAGGGCACTGAAGCTTTCTTT. The entire variable domain, with the rest obtained from reference TRBV19 and TRBJ1-1, is as follows: DGGITQSPKYLFRKEGQNVTLSCEQNLNHDAMYWYRQDPGQGLRLIYYSQIVNDFQKGDIAEGYSVSREKKESFPLTVTSAQKNPTAFYLCASSTYQGTEAFFGQGTRLTVV.

The chain carries TRBV5-4 and TRBJ2-1, with D unclear. Trimming left V 4 bases short and J 0 bases short, with 8 bases between. The CDR3 spans 14 residues. The germline CDR1 and CDR2 sequences are SGHNT and YYREEE (reference sequence). CDR3 in DNA: TGTGCCAGCAGCCGAGCACTCTCCTACAATGAGCAGTTCTTC. Protein sequence: CASSRALSYNEQFF.

The chain joins TRBV7-2 to TRBJ2-7, with 12 bases identical to TRBD1. This CDR3 has 16 amino acids. The junction had 5 bases not matched to a gene; V was cut back by 2 bases and J by 3 bases. Germline values: CDR1 SGHTA, CDR2 FQGNSA. CDR3: CASSLTGTGGYYEQYF. The CDR3 DNA is TGTGCCAGCAGCTTAACAGGGACAGGGGGCTACTACGAGCAGTACTTC.

CDR3 DNA sequence: TGCGCCAGCAGCCCAGGACTAGCGGGAGAGTACGAGCAGTACTTC. Translating it yields CASSPGLAGEYEQYF. V gene TRBV10-1 combines with J gene TRBJ2-7, with 13 bases matching TRBD2. The CDR3 is 15 amino acids. With V trimmed by 6 bases and J by 4 bases, 6 bases remained unmatched. The V gene's germline CDR1 is WNHNN and CDR2 SYGVQD (reference sequence).

This chain links TRBV11-2 with TRBJ2-2; TRBD2 matches at 8 bases. Germline CDR1 and CDR2: SGHAT and FQNNGV. The CDR3 is made up of 15 amino acids. V shed 4 bases, J shed 5 bases, and the junction held 6 bases outside the gene matches. The CDR3 reads CASSSSGRSTGELFF. The DNA of the CDR3 is TGTGCCAGCAGCTCCAGCGGGAGAAGTACCGGGGAGCTGTTTTTT.

CDR3 residues: CASSPEGAASREQYF. CDR3 nucleotide sequence: TGCGCCAGCAGTCCGGAGGGGGCGGCCTCTCGCGAGCAGTACTTC. The chain combines TRBV4-1 with TRBJ2-7, with D possibly TRBD1 on 7 matching bases. Germline CDR1 reads MGHRA; CDR2 reads YSYEKL. V was shortened by 6 bases and J by 6 bases, with 21 bases between the two germline ends. The CDR3 runs to 15 residues.

This clone was seen only once. The chain carries TRBV30 and TRBJ2-1; D is unresolved. Trimming shortened V by 0 bases and J by 4 bases, and 13 bases separated the two germline ends. Germline V CDR1 and CDR2: GTSNPN, SVGIG (reference sequence). The CDR3 is 15 residues long. CDR3 coding DNA: TGTGCCTGGAGTGTGGGGTCCTCCTATTACAATGAGCAGTTCTTC. Encoded protein: CAWSVGSSYYNEQFF.

The chain uses TRBV2 and TRBJ2-7, with D uncertain. Looked up from germline, CDR1 is SNHLY and CDR2 is FYNNEI. CDR3 length equals 12 residues. The germline V and J ends were trimmed by 5 bases and 3 bases, with 8 bases remaining between them. CDR3 DNA sequence: TGTGCCAGCAGTTTGGGATTCTACGAGCAGTACTTC. This encodes CASSLGFYEQYF.

The chain combines TRBV10-3 with TRBJ2-1, with 7 bases identical to TRBD1. The CDR3 totals 14 residues. V lost 5 bases and J lost 5; bases outside the gene matches: 6. Germline CDR1 is ENHRY and CDR2 is SYGVKD. Here the CDR3 reads CAISRGQENNEQFF. CDR3 DNA sequence: TGTGCCATCAGTAGAGGACAGGAAAACAATGAGCAGTTCTTC.

This chain joins TRBV29-1 and TRBJ2-5; D gene ambiguous. The CDR3 length is 11 residues. The germline CDR1 and CDR2 sequences are SQVTM and ANQGSEA. V was trimmed by 3 bases and J by 6 bases, leaving 8 bases between them. DNA for the CDR3: TGCAGCGTTGACGTAGGTCAGACCCAGTACTTC. Amino acids: CSVDVGQTQYF.

The gene calls are TRBV7-9 and TRBJ2-3, with D possibly being TRBD1 (6 bases). Per germline, CDR1 SEHNR and CDR2 FQNEAQ (reference sequence). This CDR3 contains 17 residues. V gave up 5 bases and J gave up 0 bases, with 18 bases separating them. CDR3 in amino acids: CASSQGLETASTDTQYF. The DNA of the CDR3 is TGTGCCAGCAGCCAGGGGTTAGAGACAGCTAGCACAGATACGCAGTATTTT.